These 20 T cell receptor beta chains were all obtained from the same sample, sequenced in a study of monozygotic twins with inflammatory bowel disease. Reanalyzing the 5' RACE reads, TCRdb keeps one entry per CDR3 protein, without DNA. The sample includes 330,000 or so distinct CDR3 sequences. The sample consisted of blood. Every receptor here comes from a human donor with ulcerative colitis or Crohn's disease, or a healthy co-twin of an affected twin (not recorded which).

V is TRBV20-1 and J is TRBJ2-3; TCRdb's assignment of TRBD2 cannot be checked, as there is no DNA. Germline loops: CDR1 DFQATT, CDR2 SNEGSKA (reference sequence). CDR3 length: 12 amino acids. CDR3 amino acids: CSARAGSFSQYF.

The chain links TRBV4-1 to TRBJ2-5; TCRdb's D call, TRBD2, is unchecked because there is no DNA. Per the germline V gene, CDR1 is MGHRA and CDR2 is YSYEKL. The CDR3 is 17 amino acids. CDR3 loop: CASSHPWTSDDQETQYF.

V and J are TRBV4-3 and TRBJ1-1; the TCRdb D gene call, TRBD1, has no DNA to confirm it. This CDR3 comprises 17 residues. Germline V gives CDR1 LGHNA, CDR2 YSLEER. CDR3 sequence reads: CASSQDQRMLPVAEAFF.

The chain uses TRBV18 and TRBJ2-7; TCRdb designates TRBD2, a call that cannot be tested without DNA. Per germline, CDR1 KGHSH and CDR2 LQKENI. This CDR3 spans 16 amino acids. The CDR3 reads CASSPMAGTSFREQYF.

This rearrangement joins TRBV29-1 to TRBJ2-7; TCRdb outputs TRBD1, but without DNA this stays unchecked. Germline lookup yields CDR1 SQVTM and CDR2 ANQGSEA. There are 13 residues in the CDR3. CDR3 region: CSAGQGYPYEQYF.

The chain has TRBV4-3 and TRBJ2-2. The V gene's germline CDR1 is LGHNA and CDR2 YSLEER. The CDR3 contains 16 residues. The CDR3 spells CASSQDFAAWTGELFF.

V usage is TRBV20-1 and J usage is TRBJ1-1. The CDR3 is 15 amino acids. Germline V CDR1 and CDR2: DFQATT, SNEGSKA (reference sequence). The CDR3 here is CSARTGGRMNTEAFF.

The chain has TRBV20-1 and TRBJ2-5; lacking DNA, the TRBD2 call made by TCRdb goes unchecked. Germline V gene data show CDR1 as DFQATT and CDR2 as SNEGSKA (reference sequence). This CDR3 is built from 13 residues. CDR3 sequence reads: CSASESRGGTQYF.

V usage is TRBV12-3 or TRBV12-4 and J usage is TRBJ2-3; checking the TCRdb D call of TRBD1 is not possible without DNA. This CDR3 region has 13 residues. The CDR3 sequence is CASRRSGGDTQYF.

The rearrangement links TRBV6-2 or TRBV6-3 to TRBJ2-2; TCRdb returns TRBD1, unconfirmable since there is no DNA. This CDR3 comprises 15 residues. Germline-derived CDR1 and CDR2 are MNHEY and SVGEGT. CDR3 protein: CASRTGGPTTGELFF.

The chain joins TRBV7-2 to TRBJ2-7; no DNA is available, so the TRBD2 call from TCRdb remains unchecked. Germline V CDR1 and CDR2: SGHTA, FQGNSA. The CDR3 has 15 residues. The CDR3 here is CASSLTSGGTYEQYF.

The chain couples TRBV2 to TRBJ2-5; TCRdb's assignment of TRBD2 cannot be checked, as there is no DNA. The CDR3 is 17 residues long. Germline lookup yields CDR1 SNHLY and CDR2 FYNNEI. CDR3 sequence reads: CASSEPFGDWPTETQYF.

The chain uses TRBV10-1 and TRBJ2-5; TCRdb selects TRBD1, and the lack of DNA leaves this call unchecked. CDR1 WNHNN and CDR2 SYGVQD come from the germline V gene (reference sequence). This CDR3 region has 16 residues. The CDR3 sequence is CASSESRGTGQETQYF.

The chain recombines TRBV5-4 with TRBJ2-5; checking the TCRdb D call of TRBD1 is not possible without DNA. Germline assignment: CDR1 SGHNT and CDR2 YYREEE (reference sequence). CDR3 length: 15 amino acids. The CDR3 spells CASSGVGPGQETQYF. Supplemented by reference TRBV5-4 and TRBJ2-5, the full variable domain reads ETGVTQSPTHLIKTRGQQVTLRCSSQSGHNTVSWYQQALGQGPQFIFQYYREEENGRGNFPPRFSGLQFPNYSSELNVNALELDDSALYLCASSGVGPGQETQYFGPGTRLLVL.

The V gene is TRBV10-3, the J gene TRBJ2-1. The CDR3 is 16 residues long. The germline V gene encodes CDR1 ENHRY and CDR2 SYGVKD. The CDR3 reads CAISESLFTPYNEQFF.

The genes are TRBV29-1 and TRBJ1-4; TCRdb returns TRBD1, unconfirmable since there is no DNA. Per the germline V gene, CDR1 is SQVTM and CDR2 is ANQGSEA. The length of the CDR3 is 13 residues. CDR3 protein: CSVEGQGSGKLFF.

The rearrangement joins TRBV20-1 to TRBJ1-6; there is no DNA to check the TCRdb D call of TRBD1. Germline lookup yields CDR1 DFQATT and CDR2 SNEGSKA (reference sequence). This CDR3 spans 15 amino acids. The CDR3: CSAKTRGQGGSPLHF.

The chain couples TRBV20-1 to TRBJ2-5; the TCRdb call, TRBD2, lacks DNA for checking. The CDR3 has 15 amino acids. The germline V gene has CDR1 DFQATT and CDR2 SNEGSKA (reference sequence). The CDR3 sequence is CSASLTAGATETQYF.

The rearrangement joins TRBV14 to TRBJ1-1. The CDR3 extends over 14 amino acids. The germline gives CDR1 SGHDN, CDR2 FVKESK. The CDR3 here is CASSSTGLGFEAFF.

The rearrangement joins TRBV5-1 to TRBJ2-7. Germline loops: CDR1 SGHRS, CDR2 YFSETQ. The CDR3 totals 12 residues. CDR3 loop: CASSPGVYEQYF.